The sequence of this T cell receptor (beta chain) was determined in a study of blood T cell repertoires in COVID-19. Measured with immunoSEQ multiplex PCR; TCRdb has only the in-frame clones, and not every one. The sample yields 200,000 to 300,000 clones, roughly 88% seen once. The germline CDR1 and CDR2 sequences are SEHNR and FQNEAQ (reference sequence). CDR3 length equals 15 residues. The V and J ends lost 1 base and 6 bases, in that order; junction bases with no gene match: 3. Specimen: peripheral blood. The chain couples TRBV7-9 to TRBJ2-7, with 13 nucleotides matching TRBD2. This clonotype was obtained from a man in his forties who had recovered from COVID-19. The CDR3 sequence: CASSLEGLAGTEQYF. The CDR3 DNA reads TGTGCCAGCAGCTTAGAGGGACTAGCGGGAACCGAGCAGTACTTC.